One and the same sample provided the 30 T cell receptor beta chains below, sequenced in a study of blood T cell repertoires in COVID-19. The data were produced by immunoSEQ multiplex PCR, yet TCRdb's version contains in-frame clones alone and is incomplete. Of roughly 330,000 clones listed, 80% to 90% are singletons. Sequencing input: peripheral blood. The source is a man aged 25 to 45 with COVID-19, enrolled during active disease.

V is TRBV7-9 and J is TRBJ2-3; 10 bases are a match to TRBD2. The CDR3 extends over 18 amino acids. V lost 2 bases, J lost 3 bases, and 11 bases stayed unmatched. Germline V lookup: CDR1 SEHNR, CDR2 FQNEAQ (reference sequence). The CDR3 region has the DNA TGTGCCAGCAGCTTAAGCCAGCGGGAGGGCAGAAGGACAGATACGCAGTATTTT. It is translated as CASSLSQREGRRTDTQYF.

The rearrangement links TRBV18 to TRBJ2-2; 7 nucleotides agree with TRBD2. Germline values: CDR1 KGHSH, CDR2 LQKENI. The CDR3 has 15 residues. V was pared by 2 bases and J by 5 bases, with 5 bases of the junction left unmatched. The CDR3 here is CASSPSGEGTGELFF. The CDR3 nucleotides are TGTGCCAGCTCACCAAGCGGGGAAGGGACCGGGGAGCTGTTTTTT.

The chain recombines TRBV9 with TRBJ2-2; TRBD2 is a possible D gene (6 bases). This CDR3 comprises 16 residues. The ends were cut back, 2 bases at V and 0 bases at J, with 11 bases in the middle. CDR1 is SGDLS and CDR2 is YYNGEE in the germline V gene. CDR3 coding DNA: TGTGCCAGCAGCGTTTTATCGGGGGCGAACACCGGGGAGCTGTTTTTT. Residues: CASSVLSGANTGELFF.

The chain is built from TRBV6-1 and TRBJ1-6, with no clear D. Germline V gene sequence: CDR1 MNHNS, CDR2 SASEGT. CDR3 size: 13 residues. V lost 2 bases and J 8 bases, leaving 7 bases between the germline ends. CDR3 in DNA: TGTGCCAGCAGTGAATTAACAGATTCACCCCTCCACTTT. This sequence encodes CASSELTDSPLHF.

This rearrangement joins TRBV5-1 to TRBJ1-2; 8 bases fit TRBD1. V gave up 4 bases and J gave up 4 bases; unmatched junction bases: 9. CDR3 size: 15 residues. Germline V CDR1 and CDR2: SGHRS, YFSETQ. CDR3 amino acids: CASSPGQALSYGYTF. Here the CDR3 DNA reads TGCGCCAGCAGCCCGGGACAGGCCTTATCCTATGGCTACACCTTC. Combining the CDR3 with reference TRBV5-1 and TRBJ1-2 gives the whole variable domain KAGVTQTPRYLIKTRGQQVTLSCSPISGHRSVSWYQQTPGQGLQFLFEYFSETQRNKGNFPGRFSGRQFSNSRSEMNVSTLELGDSALYLCASSPGQALSYGYTFGSGTRLTVV.

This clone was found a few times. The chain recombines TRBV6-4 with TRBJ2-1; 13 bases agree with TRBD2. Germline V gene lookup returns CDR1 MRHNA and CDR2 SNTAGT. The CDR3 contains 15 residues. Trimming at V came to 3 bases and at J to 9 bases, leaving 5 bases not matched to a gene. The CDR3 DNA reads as TGTGCCAGCAGTGAAACTAGCGGGGGGGCCTTTGAGCAGTTCTTC. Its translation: CASSETSGGAFEQFF.

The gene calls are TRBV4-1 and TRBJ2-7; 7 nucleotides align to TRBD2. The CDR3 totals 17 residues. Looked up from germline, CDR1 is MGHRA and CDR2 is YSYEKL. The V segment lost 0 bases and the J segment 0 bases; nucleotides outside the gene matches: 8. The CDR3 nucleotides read TGCGCCAGCAGCCAAGAAGTGGCTAGCGGAATCTCCTACGAGCAGTACTTC. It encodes CASSQEVASGISYEQYF.

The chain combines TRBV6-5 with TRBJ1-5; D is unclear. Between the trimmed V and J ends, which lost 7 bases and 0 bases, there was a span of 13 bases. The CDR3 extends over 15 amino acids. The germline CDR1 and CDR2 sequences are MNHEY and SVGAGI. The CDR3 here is CASTPSADSNQPQHF. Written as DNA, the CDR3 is TGTGCCAGCACTCCCTCCGCGGATAGCAATCAGCCCCAGCATTTT.

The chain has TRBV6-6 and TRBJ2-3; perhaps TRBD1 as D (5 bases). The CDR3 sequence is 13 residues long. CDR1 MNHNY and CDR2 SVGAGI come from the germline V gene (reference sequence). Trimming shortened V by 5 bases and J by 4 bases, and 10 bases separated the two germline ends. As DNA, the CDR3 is TGTGCCAGCAGTCCAGGGATCCCAGATACGCAGTATTTT. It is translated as CASSPGIPDTQYF.

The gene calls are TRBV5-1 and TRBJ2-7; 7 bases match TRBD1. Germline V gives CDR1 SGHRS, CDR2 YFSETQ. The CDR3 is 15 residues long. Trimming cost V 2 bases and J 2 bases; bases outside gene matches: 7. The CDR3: CASSFDPGQTYEQYF. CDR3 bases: TGCGCCAGCAGCTTCGACCCGGGACAGACCTACGAGCAGTACTTC.

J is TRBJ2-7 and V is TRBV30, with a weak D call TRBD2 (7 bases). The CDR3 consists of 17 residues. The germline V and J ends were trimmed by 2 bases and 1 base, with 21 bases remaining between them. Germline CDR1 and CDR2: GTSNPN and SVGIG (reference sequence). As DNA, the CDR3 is TGTGCCTGGAGTACGAAGCGGCAGGGGACTACTTCCTACGAGCAGTACTTC. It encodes CAWSTKRQGTTSYEQYF.

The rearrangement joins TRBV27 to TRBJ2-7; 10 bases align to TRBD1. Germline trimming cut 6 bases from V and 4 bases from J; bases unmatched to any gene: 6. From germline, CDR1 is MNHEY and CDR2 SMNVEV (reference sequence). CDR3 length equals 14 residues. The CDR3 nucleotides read TGTGCCAGCAGGGCTAAGGGACAGGGGTACGAGCAGTACTTC. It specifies CASRAKGQGYEQYF.

The CDR3 protein is CASSPGQGYDTQYF. In DNA form, the CDR3 reads TGCGCCAGCAGCCCCGGACAGGGCTATGATACGCAGTATTTT. The chain links TRBV5-1 to TRBJ2-3; 8 nucleotides align to TRBD1. There are 14 residues in the CDR3. Germline assignment: CDR1 SGHRS and CDR2 YFSETQ. V shed 4 bases and J 6 bases; nucleotides not matched to a gene: 7. Together with reference TRBV5-1 and TRBJ2-3, the CDR3 gives the full variable domain: KAGVTQTPRYLIKTRGQQVTLSCSPISGHRSVSWYQQTPGQGLQFLFEYFSETQRNKGNFPGRFSGRQFSNSRSEMNVSTLELGDSALYLCASSPGQGYDTQYFGPGTRLTVL.

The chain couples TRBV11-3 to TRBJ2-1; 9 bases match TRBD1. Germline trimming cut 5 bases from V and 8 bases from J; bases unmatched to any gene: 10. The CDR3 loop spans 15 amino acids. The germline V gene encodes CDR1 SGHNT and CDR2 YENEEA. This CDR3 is CASSGGGQGFYEQFF. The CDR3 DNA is TGTGCCAGCAGCGGGGGGGGACAGGGATTTTATGAGCAGTTCTTC.

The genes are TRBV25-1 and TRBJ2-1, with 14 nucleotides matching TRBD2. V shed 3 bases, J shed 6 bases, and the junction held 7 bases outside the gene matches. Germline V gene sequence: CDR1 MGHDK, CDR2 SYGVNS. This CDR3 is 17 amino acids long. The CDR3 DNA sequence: TGTGCCAGCAGTGATCCCGGGACTAGCGGGAGAGGCAATGAGCAGTTCTTC. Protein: CASSDPGTSGRGNEQFF.

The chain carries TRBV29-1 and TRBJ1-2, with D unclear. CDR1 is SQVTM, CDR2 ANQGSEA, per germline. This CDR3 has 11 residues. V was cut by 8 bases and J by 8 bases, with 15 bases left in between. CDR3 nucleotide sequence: TGCAGCTCGTTGGAGGGAGAGGGCTACACCTTC. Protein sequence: CSSLEGEGYTF.

In DNA, the CDR3 is TGTGCCAGCAGCCCCCTAGCGGGAGAGAACGGGGAGCTGTTTTTT. It yields the protein CASSPLAGENGELFF. This chain links TRBV7-9 with TRBJ2-2; 10 bases agree with TRBD2. Germline V CDR1 and CDR2: SEHNR, FQNEAQ (reference sequence). Trimming removed 5 bases from V and 7 bases from J; junction bases left unmatched: 7. The CDR3 totals 15 residues.

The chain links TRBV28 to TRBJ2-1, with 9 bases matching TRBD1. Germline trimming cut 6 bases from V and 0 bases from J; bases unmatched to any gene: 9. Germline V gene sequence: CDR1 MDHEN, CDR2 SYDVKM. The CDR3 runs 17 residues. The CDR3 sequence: CASRQGALLGSYNEQFF. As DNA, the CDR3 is TGTGCCAGCAGACAGGGGGCCCTTTTAGGCTCCTACAATGAGCAGTTCTTC.

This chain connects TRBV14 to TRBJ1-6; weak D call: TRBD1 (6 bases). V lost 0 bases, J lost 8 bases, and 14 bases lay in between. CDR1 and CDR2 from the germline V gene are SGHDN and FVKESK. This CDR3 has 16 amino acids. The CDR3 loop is CASSQDAPGVYSPLHF. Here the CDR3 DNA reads TGTGCCAGCAGCCAAGATGCCCCAGGGGTTTATTCACCCCTCCACTTT.

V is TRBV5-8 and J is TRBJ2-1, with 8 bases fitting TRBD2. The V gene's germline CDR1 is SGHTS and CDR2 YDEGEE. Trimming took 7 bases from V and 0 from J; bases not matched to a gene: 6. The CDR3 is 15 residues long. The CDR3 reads CASATSGSSYNEQFF. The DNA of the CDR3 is TGTGCCAGCGCAACTAGCGGTAGCTCCTACAATGAGCAGTTCTTC.

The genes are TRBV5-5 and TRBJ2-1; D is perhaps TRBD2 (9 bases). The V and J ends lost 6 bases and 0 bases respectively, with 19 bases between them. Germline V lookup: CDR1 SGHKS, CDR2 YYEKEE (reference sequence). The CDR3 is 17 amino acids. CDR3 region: CASIQGVAGASYNEQFF. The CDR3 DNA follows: TGTGCCAGCATACAGGGGGTAGCGGGAGCCTCCTACAATGAGCAGTTCTTC.

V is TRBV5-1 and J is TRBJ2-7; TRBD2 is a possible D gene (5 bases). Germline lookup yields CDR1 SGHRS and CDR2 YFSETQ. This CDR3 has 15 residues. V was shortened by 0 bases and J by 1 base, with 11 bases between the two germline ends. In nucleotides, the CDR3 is TGCGCCAGCAGCTTGGCTAGCAGGACGTCCTACGAGCAGTACTTC. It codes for CASSLASRTSYEQYF.

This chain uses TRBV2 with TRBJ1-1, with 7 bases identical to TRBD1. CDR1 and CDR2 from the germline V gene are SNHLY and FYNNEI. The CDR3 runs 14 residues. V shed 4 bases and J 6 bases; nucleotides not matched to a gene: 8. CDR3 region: CASSVEQGRSEAFF. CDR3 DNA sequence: TGTGCCAGCAGTGTTGAACAGGGGAGGTCTGAAGCTTTCTTT.

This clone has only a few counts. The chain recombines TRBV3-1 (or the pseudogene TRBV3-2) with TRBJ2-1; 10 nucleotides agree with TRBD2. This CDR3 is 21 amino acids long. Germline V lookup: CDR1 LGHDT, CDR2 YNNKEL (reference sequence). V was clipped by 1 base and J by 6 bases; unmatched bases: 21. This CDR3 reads CASSQGRNSGRPLVCGNEQFF. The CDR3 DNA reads TGTGCCAGCAGCCAAGGGAGGAATAGCGGGAGGCCCCTTGTGTGCGGCAATGAGCAGTTCTTC.

CDR3 bases: TGCGCCAGCAGCGTAGGCAGGGGGAAGGGAGAGACCCAGTACTTC. Translation gives CASSVGRGKGETQYF. The V call is TRBV5-1, the J call TRBJ2-5; 7 bases match TRBD1. J lost 4 bases, V lost 4 bases, and 10 bases had no gene match. CDR1 and CDR2 (germline): SGHRS, YFSETQ. CDR3 length equals 15 residues.

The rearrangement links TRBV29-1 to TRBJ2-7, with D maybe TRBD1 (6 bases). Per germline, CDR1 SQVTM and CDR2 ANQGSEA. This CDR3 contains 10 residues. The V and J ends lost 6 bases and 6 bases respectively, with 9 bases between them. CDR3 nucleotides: TGCAGCGTAGTCAGGGGCGAGCAGTACTTC. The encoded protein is CSVVRGEQYF.

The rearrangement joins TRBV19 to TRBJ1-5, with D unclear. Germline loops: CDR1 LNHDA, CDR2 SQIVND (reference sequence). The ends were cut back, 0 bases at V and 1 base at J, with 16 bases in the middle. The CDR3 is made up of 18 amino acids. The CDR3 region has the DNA TGTGCCAGTAGTATAGAGGAGGGTACAGTCCTAAGCAATCAGCCCCAGCATTTT. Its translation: CASSIEEGTVLSNQPQHF.

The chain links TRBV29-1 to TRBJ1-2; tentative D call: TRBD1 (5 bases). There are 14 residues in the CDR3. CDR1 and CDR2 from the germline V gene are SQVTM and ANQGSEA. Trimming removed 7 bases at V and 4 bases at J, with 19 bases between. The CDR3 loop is CSDLWRGGGYGYTF. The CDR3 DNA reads TGCAGCGATTTGTGGAGGGGTGGGGGCTATGGCTACACCTTC. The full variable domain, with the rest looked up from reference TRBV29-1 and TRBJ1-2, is SAVISQKPSRDICQRGTSLTIQCQVDSQVTMMFWYRQQPGQSLTLIATANQGSEATYESGFVIDKFPISRPNLTFSTLTVSNMSPEDSSIYLCSDLWRGGGYGYTFGSGTRLTVV.

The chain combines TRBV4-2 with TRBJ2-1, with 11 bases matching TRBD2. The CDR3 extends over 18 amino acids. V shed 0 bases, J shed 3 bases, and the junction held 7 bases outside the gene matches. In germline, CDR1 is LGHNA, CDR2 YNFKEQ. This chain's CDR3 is CASSQDPLAGGRYNEQFF. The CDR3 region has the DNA TGTGCCAGCAGCCAAGATCCCCTAGCGGGAGGACGCTACAATGAGCAGTTCTTC.

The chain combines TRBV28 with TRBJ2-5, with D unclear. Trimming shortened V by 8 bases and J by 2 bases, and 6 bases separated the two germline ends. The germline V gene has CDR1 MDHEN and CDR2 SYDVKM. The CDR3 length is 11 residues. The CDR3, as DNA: TGTGCCAGCCTTTTACAAGAGACCCAGTACTTC. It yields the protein CASLLQETQYF. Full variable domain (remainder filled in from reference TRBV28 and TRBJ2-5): DVKVTQSSRYLVKRTGEKVFLECVQDMDHENMFWYRQDPGLGLRLIYFSYDVKMKEKGDIPEGYSVSREKKERFSLILESASTNQTSMYLCASLLQETQYFGPGTRLLVL.